Each of the 17 T cell receptor beta chains below was sequenced from the same sample in a study of cytomegalovirus exposure and HLA in healthy donors listed by TCRdb under 2017. The receptor library was made with the immunoSEQ multiplex PCR assay. For the multiplex PCR, a mixture combining 60 forward primers for TCR Vbeta segments and 13 reverse primers for TCR Jbeta segments was used. TCRdb took over this immuneACCESS table, retaining in-frame rearrangements with V and J assigned. Such tables are incomplete; in checked studies, under half of the missing clones stem from an unresolved V gene, and the remainder is unexplained. This sample comprises approximately 200,000 clones, more than 75% of them detected only once. The ten largest clones add up to 1% to 1.5% of the sample. The sample taken for sequencing was PBMCs. The origin of the receptors is a human donor in good health.

The chain uses TRBV7-9 and TRBJ1-1, with 7 bases that match TRBD1. V was clipped by 6 bases and J by 1 base; unmatched bases: 14. This CDR3 region has 17 residues. Germline CDR1 and CDR2: SEHNR and FQNEAQ (reference sequence). DNA for the CDR3: TGTGCCAGCAGTCCAACCCAAGGTGACAGGGAGAACACTGAAGCTTTCTTT. Translating it yields CASSPTQGDRENTEAFF.

This rearrangement joins TRBV7-3 to TRBJ2-3; 9 bases line up with TRBD2. V lost 3 bases and J lost 6; bases outside the gene matches: 7. This CDR3 is 15 amino acids long. In germline, CDR1 is SGHTA, CDR2 FQGTGA. This CDR3 reads CASSLMGTSRDTQYF. The CDR3 nucleotides read TGTGCCAGCAGCTTGATGGGGACTAGCCGCGATACGCAGTATTTT.

The genes are TRBV6-5 and TRBJ2-2, with D tentatively TRBD1 (5 bases). The CDR3 totals 14 residues. Trimming stripped 2 bases from V and 5 bases from J, with 9 bases between. Germline lookup yields CDR1 MNHEY and CDR2 SVGAGI. CDR3 protein: CASSYRGWTGELFF. In DNA, the CDR3 is TGTGCCAGCAGTTACAGGGGTTGGACCGGGGAGCTGTTTTTT.

The chain recombines TRBV6-5 with TRBJ1-4, with 9 nucleotides matching TRBD1. Germline CDR1 reads MNHEY; CDR2 reads SVGAGI. CDR3 size: 15 residues. Trimming took 6 bases from V and 3 from J; bases not matched to a gene: 5. CDR3 nucleotide sequence: TGTGCCAGCAGGGAGACAGGGGGGCCTAATGAAAAACTGTTTTTT. It is translated as CASRETGGPNEKLFF.

The chain combines TRBV28 with TRBJ2-3; 11 nucleotides align to TRBD2. The germline gives CDR1 MDHEN, CDR2 SYDVKM. V lost 9 bases and J lost 0; bases outside the gene matches: 5. The CDR3 is 15 residues long. The CDR3: CASLTSGASTDTQYF. The DNA for the CDR3 is TGTGCCAGTCTGACTAGCGGGGCTAGCACAGATACGCAGTATTTT.

The chain couples TRBV5-8 to TRBJ2-7; D possibly corresponds to TRBD1 (5 bases). The CDR3 sequence is 15 residues long. The V end was cut by 2 bases, the J end by 3 bases, with 15 bases between. Germline V lookup: CDR1 SGHTS, CDR2 YDEGEE. For the CDR3, the DNA is TGTGCCAGCAGCTTTAGGGGTTCCCAACGCTACGAGCAGTACTTC. Translated, it gives CASSFRGSQRYEQYF.

This clone was found once. The rearrangement joins TRBV5-4 to TRBJ2-3, with TRBD2 identical over 16 bases. Trimming removed 5 bases from V and 4 bases from J; junction bases left unmatched: 13. The germline CDR1 and CDR2 sequences are SGHNT and YYREEE (reference sequence). This CDR3 region has 19 residues. Written as DNA, the CDR3 is TGTGCCAGCAGACGGATCCCGGGACTAGCGGGAGGGCCCGCAGATACGCAGTATTTT. Its translation is CASRRIPGLAGGPADTQYF.

This chain connects TRBV5-8 to TRBJ2-1; 7 bases match TRBD2. The CDR3 is 16 amino acids. The trim removed 3 bases at V and 0 bases at J, leaving 6 bases unmatched. Germline V CDR1 and CDR2: SGHTS, YDEGEE. CDR3 coding DNA: TGTGCCAGCAGCTCCACTAGCGAAAGCTCCTACAATGAGCAGTTCTTC. This translates into CASSSTSESSYNEQFF.

This chain links TRBV14 with TRBJ2-1, with 8 nucleotides matching TRBD2. The CDR3 is 19 amino acids. Germline V CDR1 and CDR2: SGHDN, FVKESK. V was pared by 0 bases and J by 3 bases, with 13 bases of the junction left unmatched. The CDR3: CASSQDVSDGGGFYNEQFF. In nucleotides, the CDR3 is TGTGCCAGCAGCCAAGATGTTTCCGACGGGGGGGGTTTCTACAATGAGCAGTTCTTC.

This chain uses TRBV5-1 with TRBJ1-6; TRBD1 is a possible D gene (5 bases). The CDR3 sequence is 14 residues long. Germline V lookup: CDR1 SGHRS, CDR2 YFSETQ. Trimming left V 4 bases short and J 8 bases short, with 13 bases between. CDR3 nucleotide sequence: TGCGCCAGCAGCCAAGGACAAGACTATTCACCCCTCCACTTT. Protein sequence: CASSQGQDYSPLHF.

The chain joins TRBV29-1 to TRBJ1-1; D remains unclear. The CDR3 extends over 12 amino acids. The V gene lost 4 bases and the J gene lost 0 bases, with 6 bases spanning the gap. CDR1 SQVTM and CDR2 ANQGSEA come from the germline V gene. The CDR3 region is CSVGRMNTEAFF. CDR3 DNA sequence: TGCAGCGTTGGCAGGATGAACACTGAAGCTTTCTTT.

The chain is built from TRBV5-1 and TRBJ2-7; 10 bases match TRBD2. V dropped 4 bases and J dropped 7; count of bases not matched to a gene: 14. In germline, CDR1 is SGHRS, CDR2 YFSETQ. The CDR3 is 16 amino acids. The CDR3 spells CASSRPTSGPGGEQYF. In DNA, the CDR3 is TGCGCCAGCAGCCGACCGACTAGCGGGCCGGGAGGGGAGCAGTACTTC. Variable domain in full (rest from reference TRBV5-1 and TRBJ2-7): KAGVTQTPRYLIKTRGQQVTLSCSPISGHRSVSWYQQTPGQGLQFLFEYFSETQRNKGNFPGRFSGRQFSNSRSEMNVSTLELGDSALYLCASSRPTSGPGGEQYFGPGTRLTVT.

The chain has TRBV7-2 and TRBJ2-7, with 7 bases identical to TRBD1. The junction had 4 bases not matched to a gene; V was cut back by 5 bases and J by 3 bases. Germline V gene sequence: CDR1 SGHTA, CDR2 FQGNSA. The CDR3 has 13 residues. The chain's CDR3 is CASSKRQGYEQYF. The DNA for the CDR3 is TGTGCCAGCAGCAAAAGACAGGGCTACGAGCAGTACTTC.

V usage is TRBV5-1 and J usage is TRBJ2-7; 9 positions match TRBD2. The CDR3 extends over 17 amino acids. After removal of 1 base from V and 5 bases from J, the junction contained 13 bases not matched to a gene. The germline V gene has CDR1 SGHRS and CDR2 YFSETQ. The CDR3 nucleotides read TGCGCCAGCAGCTTGACTTCCTTAGCGGGGGCTATGAACGAGCAGTACTTC. Encoded protein: CASSLTSLAGAMNEQYF.

The J gene is TRBJ2-6, the V gene TRBV4-1; TRBD1 might be the D (6 bases). This CDR3 contains 17 residues. Germline loops: CDR1 MGHRA, CDR2 YSYEKL. The V end lost 3 bases, the J end lost 0 bases, and 12 bases lay between the germline ends. In DNA form, the CDR3 reads TGCGCCAGCAGCCAGGGGACATTTAGCTCTGGGGCCAACGTCCTGACTTTC. Amino acid sequence: CASSQGTFSSGANVLTF.

The V call is TRBV2, the J call TRBJ1-5, with D possibly being TRBD1 (5 bases). Per the germline V gene, CDR1 is SNHLY and CDR2 is FYNNEI. The CDR3 is made up of 15 amino acids. Trimming removed 1 base from V and 3 bases from J, with 10 bases in between. Written as DNA, the CDR3 is TGTGCCAGCAGTGAAGGGGGCGGTGCCAATCAGCCCCAGCATTTT. Its translation: CASSEGGGANQPQHF.

The V call is TRBV4-3, the J call TRBJ2-7, with 8 bases fitting TRBD2. CDR1 is LGHNA and CDR2 is YSLEER in the germline V gene. The J segment lost 2 bases and the V segment lost 4 bases, leaving 13 bases of the junction unmatched. The CDR3 is 17 residues long. This chain's CDR3 is CASSRVVPGLGTYEQYF. The CDR3 coding sequence is TGCGCCAGCAGCCGAGTGGTGCCGGGACTAGGGACCTACGAGCAGTACTTC.